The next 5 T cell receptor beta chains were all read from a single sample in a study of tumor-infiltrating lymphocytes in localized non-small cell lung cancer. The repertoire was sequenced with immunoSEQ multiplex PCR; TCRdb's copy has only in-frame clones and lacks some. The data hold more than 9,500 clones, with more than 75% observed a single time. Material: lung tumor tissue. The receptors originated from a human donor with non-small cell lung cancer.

CDR3 nucleotide sequence: TGCGCCAGCAGCTCCGGGACTCAAAACATTCAGTACTTC. Translation: CASSSGTQNIQYF. V usage is TRBV5-1 and J usage is TRBJ2-4; TRBD2 might be the D (6 bases). From germline, CDR1 is SGHRS and CDR2 YFSETQ. Trimming removed 3 bases at V and 5 bases at J, with 9 bases between. The CDR3 totals 13 residues.

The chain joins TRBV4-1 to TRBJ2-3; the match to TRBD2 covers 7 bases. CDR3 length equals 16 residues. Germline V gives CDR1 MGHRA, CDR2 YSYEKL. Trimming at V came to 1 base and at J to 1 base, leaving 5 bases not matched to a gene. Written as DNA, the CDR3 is TGCGCCAGCAGCCAAGGTGGGGCGGGGGGCACAGATACGCAGTATTTT. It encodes CASSQGGAGGTDTQYF.

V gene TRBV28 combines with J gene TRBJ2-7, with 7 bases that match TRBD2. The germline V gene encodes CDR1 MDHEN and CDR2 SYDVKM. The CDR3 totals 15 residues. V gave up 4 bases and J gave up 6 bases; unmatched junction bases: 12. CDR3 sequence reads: CASSSTSAGRREQYF. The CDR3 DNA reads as TGTGCCAGCAGTTCGACCTCCGCCGGGAGGCGCGAGCAGTACTTC.

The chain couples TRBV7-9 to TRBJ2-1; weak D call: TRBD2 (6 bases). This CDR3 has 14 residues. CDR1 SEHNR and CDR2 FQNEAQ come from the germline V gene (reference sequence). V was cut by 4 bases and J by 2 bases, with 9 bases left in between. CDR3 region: CASSYRGTYNEQFF. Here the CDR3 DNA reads TGTGCCAGCAGCTACCGCGGGACCTACAATGAGCAGTTCTTC.

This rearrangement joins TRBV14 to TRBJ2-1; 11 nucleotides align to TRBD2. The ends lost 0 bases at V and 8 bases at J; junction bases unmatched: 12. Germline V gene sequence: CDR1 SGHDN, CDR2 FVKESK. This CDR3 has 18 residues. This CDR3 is CASSQESPVAGGPYEQFF. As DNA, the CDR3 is TGTGCCAGCAGCCAAGAATCCCCGGTAGCGGGAGGGCCTTATGAGCAGTTCTTC.